The 20 T cell receptor beta chains reported below all come from one sample, sequenced in a study of blood T cell repertoires in COVID-19. Generated by immunoSEQ multiplex PCR, the TCRdb table keeps only in-frame clones and is missing some. The top ten hold 6% of the sample, which has 150,000 to 200,000 clones, roughly 77% seen once. Material: peripheral blood. Receptor source: a woman in her forties with COVID-19, enrolled during active disease.

The genes are TRBV10-3 and TRBJ2-3, with D unresolved. CDR1 is ENHRY, CDR2 SYGVKD, per germline. This CDR3 is 13 amino acids long. The V gene lost 2 bases and the J gene lost 6 bases, with 9 bases spanning the gap. The CDR3 loop reads CAISEATGDTQYF. The CDR3 region has the DNA TGTGCCATCAGTGAGGCTACTGGTGATACGCAGTATTTT.

V is TRBV4-1 and J is TRBJ2-7, with 10 bases that match TRBD2. The CDR3 extends over 19 amino acids. With V trimmed by 0 bases and J by 5 bases, 16 bases remained unmatched. Germline CDR1 reads MGHRA; CDR2 reads YSYEKL. CDR3 loop: CASSQDLGLAGDRGHEQYF. In nucleotides, the CDR3 is TGCGCCAGCAGCCAAGATTTGGGGCTAGCGGGAGACAGAGGCCACGAGCAGTACTTC.

The CDR3 here is CASSYGAGGEHTQYF. CDR3 in DNA: TGTGCCAGCAGTTACGGCGCGGGAGGAGAGCATACGCAGTATTTT. The rearrangement uses TRBV6-5 and TRBJ2-3; 8 positions agree with TRBD2. V lost 2 bases to trimming and J lost 7 bases; unmatched junction nucleotides: 8. CDR1 MNHEY and CDR2 SVGAGI come from the germline V gene. This CDR3 contains 15 residues.

The rearrangement joins TRBV11-1 to TRBJ2-7; weak D call: TRBD2 (5 bases). Trimming removed 4 bases from V and 0 bases from J, with 13 bases in between. This CDR3 has 15 amino acids. Germline V gives CDR1 SGHAT, CDR2 FQDESV (reference sequence). The CDR3 sequence is CASSSWTSSSYEQYF. The CDR3 bases are TGTGCCAGCAGCTCCTGGACTTCGAGCTCCTACGAGCAGTACTTC.

Only one count was recorded for this clone. The CDR3 here is CASSPGQSDTQYF. As DNA, the CDR3 is TGTGCCAGCAGCCCAGGGCAGTCAGATACGCAGTATTTT. The rearrangement joins TRBV6-4 to TRBJ2-3, with a weak D call TRBD1 (5 bases). Germline CDR1 reads MRHNA; CDR2 reads SNTAGT. V lost 6 bases to trimming and J lost 4 bases, with 11 bases between them. This CDR3 region has 13 residues.

This chain connects TRBV6-5 to TRBJ2-7; 7 bases are a match to TRBD1. Germline lookup yields CDR1 MNHEY and CDR2 SVGAGI. The CDR3 loop spans 15 amino acids. V trimming: 7 bases; J trimming: 3 bases; junction bases outside the gene matches: 12. The CDR3: CASKDPGTAYYEQYF. Here the CDR3 DNA reads TGTGCCAGCAAAGATCCGGGGACAGCATACTACGAGCAGTACTTC.

The chain recombines TRBV3-1 (or the pseudogene TRBV3-2) with TRBJ2-3; D might be TRBD1 (5 bases). This CDR3 comprises 13 residues. Trimming pared 4 bases from V and 6 bases from J, leaving 11 bases between. Germline V gives CDR1 LGHDT, CDR2 YNNKEL (reference sequence). This chain's CDR3 is CASSLLAGDTQYF. The CDR3 nucleotides are TGTGCCAGCAGCCTTCTGGCAGGGGATACGCAGTATTTT.

A single count supports this clone. The CDR3 region has the DNA TGTGCCAGCAGATCAACTAGCGGGAGGGGGAATGAGCAGTTCTTC. It specifies CASRSTSGRGNEQFF. The chain links TRBV6-5 to TRBJ2-1; 13 positions match TRBD2. This CDR3 comprises 15 residues. J lost 7 bases, V lost 6 bases, and 6 bases had no gene match. Germline V gene sequence: CDR1 MNHEY, CDR2 SVGAGI.

This sequence joins TRBV7-6 and TRBJ1-2; weak D call: TRBD1 (5 bases). The CDR3 spans 15 residues. Looked up from germline, CDR1 is SGHVS and CDR2 is FNYEAQ. V lost 1 base to trimming and J lost 2 bases, with 11 bases between them. The CDR3 sequence is CASSLVRGANYGYTF. In DNA, the CDR3 is TGTGCCAGCAGCTTAGTCCGCGGGGCCAACTATGGCTACACCTTC.

CDR3 sequence reads: CASSPSGAGELFF. CDR3 sequence (DNA): TGTGCCAGCAGCCCCTCAGGGGCCGGGGAGCTGTTTTTT. This rearrangement joins TRBV11-1 to TRBJ2-2, with a tentative D call TRBD1 (6 bases). Deletions cut 5 bases from V and 6 bases from J, with 10 bases between. Germline loops: CDR1 SGHAT, CDR2 FQDESV (reference sequence). This CDR3 has 13 amino acids.

The genes are TRBV3-1 (or the pseudogene TRBV3-2) and TRBJ1-2; maybe TRBD1 (5 bases). Germline CDR1 reads LGHDT; CDR2 reads YNNKEL (reference sequence). This CDR3 has 13 residues. Between the trimmed V and J ends, which lost 6 bases and 5 bases, there was a span of 13 bases. CDR3 bases: TGTGCCAGCAGTATCCCCGGGGGTTATGGCTACACCTTC. Protein product: CASSIPGGYGYTF.

The chain combines TRBV6-6 with TRBJ1-2; unclear D gene. The CDR3 runs 13 residues. Germline V gene lookup returns CDR1 MNHNY and CDR2 SVGAGI (reference sequence). V was shortened by 0 bases and J by 9 bases, with 11 bases between the two germline ends. CDR3 coding DNA: TGTGCCAGCAGTTACTCAACAGTGCCCCGCTACACCTTC. Its translation is CASSYSTVPRYTF.

This clone was detected a few times. The sample has other DNA sequences that encode this CDR3 too. The chain recombines TRBV5-4 with TRBJ2-3; D perhaps matches TRBD2 (6 bases). Between the trimmed V and J ends, which lost 2 bases and 0 bases, there was a span of 10 bases. The germline CDR1 and CDR2 sequences are SGHNT and YYREEE (reference sequence). The CDR3 runs to 15 residues. In DNA form, the CDR3 reads TGTGCCAGCAGCTTAGGAGGGGTGAGCACAGATACGCAGTATTTT. This codes for CASSLGGVSTDTQYF.

The V call is TRBV2, the J call TRBJ1-3; TRBD1 matches at 8 bases. The junction had 3 bases not matched to a gene; V was cut back by 4 bases and J by 1 base. The CDR3 runs to 15 residues. Germline-derived CDR1 and CDR2 are SNHLY and FYNNEI. The CDR3 coding sequence is TGTGCCAGCAGTGGACGACAGGGGTCTGGAAACACCATATATTTT. Residues: CASSGRQGSGNTIYF.

This clone was picked up a small number of times. This chain links TRBV4-1 with TRBJ2-7, with 10 bases fitting TRBD2. Germline CDR1 MGHRA, CDR2 YSYEKL. This CDR3 has 16 residues. Trimming removed 4 bases from V and 6 bases from J; junction bases left unmatched: 12. The CDR3 DNA reads as TGCGCCAGCAGCCCGAGGGAGCGGGAGGGCCGAGTCGAGCAGTACTTC. Its protein is CASSPREREGRVEQYF.

This clone occurred once. The V call is TRBV20-1, the J call TRBJ2-3, with 12 nucleotides matching TRBD2. Per the germline V gene, CDR1 is DFQATT and CDR2 is SNEGSKA (reference sequence). V was pared by 3 bases and J by 0 bases, with 7 bases of the junction left unmatched. The CDR3 is 17 amino acids. In DNA, the CDR3 is TGCAGTGCTAGTCCGTTCGGACTAGCGGGGAGCACAGATACGCAGTATTTT. Translating gives CSASPFGLAGSTDTQYF.

The chain combines TRBV19 with TRBJ1-5, with D unclear. V dropped 0 bases and J dropped 7 bases, with 7 bases sitting between them. CDR1 is LNHDA, CDR2 SQIVND, per germline (reference sequence). The CDR3 runs to 13 residues. CDR3 protein: CASSIEGGQPQHF. CDR3 nucleotide sequence: TGTGCCAGTAGTATAGAGGGCGGGCAGCCCCAGCATTTT.

The rearrangement joins TRBV7-2 to TRBJ2-5; TRBD2 aligns across 7 bases. From germline, CDR1 is SGHTA and CDR2 FQGNSA. V lost 8 bases, J lost 5 bases, and 11 bases stayed unmatched. The length of the CDR3 is 14 residues. The CDR3 nucleotides read TGTGCCAGCGGAAAAGGGGAGGGGCAGGAGACCCAGTACTTC. The encoded protein is CASGKGEGQETQYF.

The gene calls are TRBV5-4 and TRBJ1-2; 7 bases are a match to TRBD1. The CDR3 has 14 residues. Unmatched junction bases numbered 9, after V lost 0 bases and J lost 10 bases. Germline CDR1 reads SGHNT; CDR2 reads YYREEE (reference sequence). CDR3 sequence: CASSLEGQSLLYTF. CDR3 DNA: TGTGCCAGCAGCTTGGAGGGACAGAGTCTACTCTACACCTTC.

V gene TRBV18 combines with J gene TRBJ2-7; weak D call: TRBD2 (6 bases). Trimming removed 0 bases from V and 4 bases from J, with 22 bases in between. Looked up from germline, CDR1 is KGHSH and CDR2 is LQKENI. This CDR3 region has 18 residues. As DNA, the CDR3 is TGTGCCAGCTCACCACCAAGTGGGGGGTCTGGGATTAATTACGAGCAGTACTTC. Encoded protein: CASSPPSGGSGINYEQYF.